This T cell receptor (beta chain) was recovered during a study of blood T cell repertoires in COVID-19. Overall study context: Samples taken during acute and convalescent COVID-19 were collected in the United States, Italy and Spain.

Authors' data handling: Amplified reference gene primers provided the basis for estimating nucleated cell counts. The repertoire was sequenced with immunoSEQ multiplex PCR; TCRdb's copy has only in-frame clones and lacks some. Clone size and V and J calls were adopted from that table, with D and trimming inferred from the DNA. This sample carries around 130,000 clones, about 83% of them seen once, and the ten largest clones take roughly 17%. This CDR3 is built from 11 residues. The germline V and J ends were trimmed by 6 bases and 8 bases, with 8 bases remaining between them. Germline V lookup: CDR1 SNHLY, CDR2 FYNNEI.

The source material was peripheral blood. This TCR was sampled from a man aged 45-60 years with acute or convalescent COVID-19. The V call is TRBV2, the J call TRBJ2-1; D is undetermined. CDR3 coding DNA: TGTGCCAGCAGACAAAACGATGAGCAGTTCTTC. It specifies CASRQNDEQFF.